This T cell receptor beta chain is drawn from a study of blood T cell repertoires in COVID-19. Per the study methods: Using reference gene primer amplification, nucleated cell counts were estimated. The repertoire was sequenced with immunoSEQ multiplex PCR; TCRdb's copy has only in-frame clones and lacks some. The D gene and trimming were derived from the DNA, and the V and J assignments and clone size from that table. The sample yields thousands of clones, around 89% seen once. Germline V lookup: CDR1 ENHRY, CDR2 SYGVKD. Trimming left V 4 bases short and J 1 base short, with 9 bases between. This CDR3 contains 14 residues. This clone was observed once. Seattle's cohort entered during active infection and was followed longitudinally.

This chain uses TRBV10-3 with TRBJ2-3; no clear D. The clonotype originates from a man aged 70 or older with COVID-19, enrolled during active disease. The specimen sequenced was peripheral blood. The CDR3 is CAISGSVGTDTQYF. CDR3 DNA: TGTGCCATCAGTGGGAGCGTAGGCACAGATACGCAGTATTTT.